The 18 T cell receptor beta chains listed next were all sequenced from one sample in a study of molecular identifiers for immune sequencing clone quantification. TCRdb itself ran the PCR reads through MiXCR, one entry per CDR3 protein. The data hold about half a million distinct CDR3 sequences, with about a quarter observed a single time. The sequenced material came from naive CD8+ T cells from blood, with Jurkat cell RNA spiked in. Subset here: FACS-sorted CD8+CD4-CCR7+CD45RA+ naive T cells. These receptors all come from a human donor in good health. Some libraries in this study had Jurkat cell RNA spiked in.

This clonotype was counted only a few times. This chain uses TRBV29-1 with TRBJ2-1; 8 nucleotides line up with TRBD2. The V and J ends lost 4 bases and 8 bases, in that order; junction bases with no gene match: 10. This CDR3 contains 14 residues. Germline V lookup: CDR1 SQVTM, CDR2 ANQGSEA. The CDR3, as DNA: TGCAGCGTTGTTGATCCAGCGGGAGTGTATGAGCAGTTCTTC. Encoded protein: CSVVDPAGVYEQFF.

Concerning this clonotype: It may be a read error: a sequence one base away is much more abundant. This chain connects TRBV14 to TRBJ2-5; weak D call: TRBD2 (5 bases). Germline CDR1 SGHDN, CDR2 FVKESK. The CDR3 has 13 residues. The V and J ends lost 4 bases and 9 bases respectively, with 15 bases between them. The CDR3 nucleotides read TGTGCCAGCAGCCGCCGGGGATCCCAGGCCCAGTACTTC. Translated: CASSRRGSQAQYF.

The V gene is TRBV5-6, the J gene TRBJ1-2; 7 bases agree with TRBD1. With 0 bases clipped from V and 4 bases from J, the junction kept 6 bases outside the gene matches. From germline, CDR1 is SGHDT and CDR2 YYEEEE. The CDR3 sequence is 15 residues long. CDR3 coding DNA: TGTGCCAGCAGCTTGGAGGAGACAGGGTTCTATGGCTACACCTTC. This encodes CASSLEETGFYGYTF.

This clonotype showed up just a few times. The genes are TRBV6-6 and TRBJ2-2; D may match TRBD1 or TRBD2 (5 bases each). The germline V gene encodes CDR1 MNHNY and CDR2 SVGAGI (reference sequence). This CDR3 spans 14 amino acids. Trimming took 6 bases from V and 3 from J, leaving 11 bases between them. CDR3: CASSGMGDTGELFF. The CDR3 coding sequence is TGTGCCAGCAGCGGGATGGGGGACACCGGGGAGCTGTTTTTT.

This clonotype was counted only a few times. Possible read error: a much larger clone is one base away. The J gene is TRBJ2-2, the V gene TRBV7-9, with D perhaps matching TRBD1 or TRBD2 (5 bases each). The CDR3 length is 14 residues. V lost 5 bases and J lost 6, with 13 bases in between. Per the germline V gene, CDR1 is SEHNR and CDR2 is FQNEAQ (reference sequence). CDR3 nucleotides: TGTGCCAGCAGCCCCCCCGGGGCATCCGGGGAGCTGTTTTTT. Translated, it gives CASSPPGASGELFF.

This clonotype was found a few times. The chain recombines TRBV6-1 with TRBJ2-2, with 15 bases aligning to TRBD2. The germline V gene encodes CDR1 MNHNS and CDR2 SASEGT. After removal of 9 bases from V and 3 bases from J, the junction contained 11 bases not matched to a gene. This CDR3 is 18 amino acids long. CDR3: CARGTGLAGGRDTGELFF. In nucleotides, the CDR3 is TGTGCCAGAGGAACAGGACTAGCGGGGGGGCGGGACACCGGGGAGCTGTTTTTT.

Notes on this clonotype: Given a much more abundant clone one base away, this may be a read error. The CDR3 sequence is CANMPWTNSYNEQFF. CDR3 in DNA: TGTGCCAACATGCCATGGACAAACTCCTACAATGAGCAGTTCTTC. This sequence joins TRBV7-2 and TRBJ2-1; D might be TRBD1 (5 bases). The CDR3 totals 15 residues. Germline V CDR1 and CDR2: SGHTA, FQGNSA. Deletions cut 10 bases from V and 0 bases from J, with 16 bases between.

This chain uses TRBV4-2 with TRBJ1-1; no clear D gene. The V end was cut by 6 bases, the J end by 3 bases, with 14 bases between. Germline CDR1 reads LGHNA; CDR2 reads YNFKEQ. There are 14 residues in the CDR3. This CDR3 reads CASRARAQDTEAFF. In DNA form, the CDR3 reads TGTGCCAGCAGGGCACGGGCCCAGGACACTGAAGCTTTCTTT.

This clonotype was detected many times. CDR3 residues: CASSKGLAGATYEQYF. CDR3 DNA sequence: TGTGCCAGCAGCAAGGGACTAGCGGGAGCTACGTACGAGCAGTACTTC. The chain is built from TRBV6-5 and TRBJ2-7, with TRBD2 matching over 14 bases. Trimming removed 6 bases from V and 4 bases from J; junction bases left unmatched: 8. There are 16 residues in the CDR3. Germline V gives CDR1 MNHEY, CDR2 SVGAGI.

A note on this clonotype: This may arise from a read error, as a much more abundant clone is one base away. The chain couples TRBV28 to TRBJ2-7; TRBD2 aligns across 11 bases. CDR1 is MDHEN and CDR2 is SYDVKM in the germline V gene. The CDR3 extends over 15 amino acids. J was trimmed by 3 bases and V by 6 bases; bases with no gene match: 7. CDR3 sequence: CASRRSGTSGYEQYF. Written as DNA, the CDR3 is TGTGCCAGCAGACGCTCCGGGACTAGCGGCTACGAGCAGTACTTC.

This clonotype was seen at least ten times. The V gene is TRBV10-1, the J gene TRBJ2-1; the D is unclear. Trimming pared 4 bases from V and 8 bases from J, leaving 12 bases between. The CDR3 consists of 13 residues. In germline, CDR1 is WNHNN, CDR2 SYGVQD (reference sequence). The CDR3 reads CASSGSPDHEQFF. Written as DNA, the CDR3 is TGCGCCAGCAGTGGGTCCCCGGACCATGAGCAGTTCTTC.

The genes are TRBV7-2 and TRBJ2-2, with a possible D match to TRBD2 (5 bases). Trimming left V 7 bases short and J 5 bases short, with 17 bases between. The CDR3 is 15 amino acids. From germline, CDR1 is SGHTA and CDR2 FQGNSA. CDR3 in DNA: TGTGCCAGCAACCGACGGGAAACGTGGACCGGGGAGCTGTTTTTT. Its protein product is CASNRRETWTGELFF.

In regard to this clonotype: Sequence at one end of the junction differs from germline and may be a read error. The chain combines TRBV13 with TRBJ1-4; D not resolved. CDR3 size: 15 residues. Germline lookup yields CDR1 PRHDT and CDR2 FYEKMQ (reference sequence). In nucleotides, the CDR3 is TGTGTCAGCAGCTCCCAAGGAGTAACTAATGAAAAACTGTTTTTT. This sequence encodes CVSSSQGVTNEKLFF.

This clonotype was counted ten times or more. The CDR3 here is CSGREGMNTEAFF. As DNA, the CDR3 is TGCAGCGGGAGGGAGGGTATGAACACTGAAGCTTTCTTT. The rearrangement uses TRBV29-1 and TRBJ1-1; D is unresolved. The CDR3 totals 13 residues. The germline gives CDR1 SQVTM, CDR2 ANQGSEA. V lost 7 bases, J lost 0 bases, and 12 bases lay in between.

The sample holds many counts of this clonotype. This chain links TRBV12-3 or TRBV12-4 with TRBJ1-4; unclear D gene. This CDR3 spans 11 amino acids. V gave up 1 base and J gave up 7 bases, with 1 base separating them. The CDR3 is CASSLVEKLFF. CDR3 sequence (DNA): TGTGCCAGCAGTTTAGTTGAAAAACTGTTTTTT.

The table lists this clonotype with many counts. The rearrangement links TRBV12-3 or TRBV12-4 to TRBJ2-5, with 7 bases lining up with TRBD1. V trimming: 6 bases; J trimming: 5 bases; junction bases outside the gene matches: 6. The CDR3 consists of 13 residues. The chain's CDR3 is CASRTGMEETQYF. CDR3 nucleotide sequence: TGTGCCAGCAGGACAGGGATGGAGGAGACCCAGTACTTC.

As regards this clonotype: This may come from a read error, since a much larger clone is one base off. The V call is TRBV24-1, the J call TRBJ2-1, with D perhaps matching TRBD1 (5 bases). Trimming took off 3 bases at V and 8 bases at J, with 13 bases between the two ends. This CDR3 has 14 residues. Germline V gene sequence: CDR1 KGHDR, CDR2 SFDVKD. The CDR3 spells CATSDASRAHEQFF. The CDR3 DNA sequence: TGTGCCACCAGTGATGCCTCCAGGGCTCATGAGCAGTTCTTC.

This clonotype was recorded at least ten times. The rearrangement uses TRBV9 and TRBJ2-3; TRBD2 matches at 11 bases. The germline V gene has CDR1 SGDLS and CDR2 YYNGEE. V lost 2 bases to trimming and J lost 4 bases; unmatched junction nucleotides: 6. The CDR3 covers 16 residues. CDR3 nucleotides: TGTGCCAGCAGCGTCGAACCGGGACTAGCGGCAGATACGCAGTATTTT. Its translation: CASSVEPGLAADTQYF.